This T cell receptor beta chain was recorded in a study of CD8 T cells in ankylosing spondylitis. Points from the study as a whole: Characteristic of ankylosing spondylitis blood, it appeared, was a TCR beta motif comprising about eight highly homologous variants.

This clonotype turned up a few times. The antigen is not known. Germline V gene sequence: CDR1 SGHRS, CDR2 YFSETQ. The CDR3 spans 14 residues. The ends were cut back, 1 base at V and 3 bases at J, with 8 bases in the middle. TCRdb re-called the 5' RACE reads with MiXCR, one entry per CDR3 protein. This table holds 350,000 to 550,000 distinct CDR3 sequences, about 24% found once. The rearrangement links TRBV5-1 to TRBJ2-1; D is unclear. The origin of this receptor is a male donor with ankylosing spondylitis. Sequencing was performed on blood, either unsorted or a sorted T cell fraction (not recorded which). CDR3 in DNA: TGCGCCAGCAGCTTGAGAGTAGACTACAATGAGCAGTTCTTC. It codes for CASSLRVDYNEQFF.